The following is a T cell receptor (beta chain) sequence with its context. The junction had 7 bases not matched to a gene; V was cut back by 5 bases and J by 4 bases. The CDR3 sequence is 15 residues long. Tregs were sorted as CD4+CD25+CD127-/low cells. From the 5' RACE reads, TCRdb called clonotypes with MiXCR, one entry per CDR3 protein. The repertoire holds 30,000 to 35,000 distinct CDR3 sequences, with approximately 30% as singletons. Sequences were obtained from tumor-infiltrating Tregs sorted from the breast tumor. J is TRBJ1-5 and V is TRBV12-3 or TRBV12-4; TRBD1 aligns across 8 bases. This sequence originates from a female donor with breast cancer. CDR3 nucleotides: TGTGCCAGCAGTGCTCGGGACAGGCCTAATCAGCCCCAGCATTTT. Its protein product is CASSARDRPNQPQHF.